The clone carrying this T cell receptor beta chain was recorded a few times. Its antigen is currently unknown. Incorporated into the TCR beta cDNA libraries were unique molecular identifiers, which served to reduce PCR and sequencing biases. There were roughly 0.95 to 11 million T cells, and roughly 0.5 million cDNA molecules came from them. Each CDR3 protein is one row after TCRdb ran MiXCR on the PCR reads. The table has hundreds of thousands of distinct CDR3 sequences, about 40% seen once; the top ten hold 1.5% to 2%. V was cut by 6 bases and J by 6 bases, with 12 bases left in between. The CDR3 contains 12 residues. This entry comes from a study of post-analysis software for immune sequencing data. Study in general: Some patients lacked subtype; others had relapsing-remitting, secondary progressive or progressive-relapsing disease.

Findings of the study overall: Diversity measured as normalized Chao1 was significantly lower in multiple sclerosis patients than in controls. Patients carried roughly five TRBV segments more frequently than controls did, and TRBV5-6, TRBV5-1 and TRBV20-1 were among them. Co-batched samples clustered tightly together by F measure.

The rearrangement joins TRBV12-3 or TRBV12-4 to TRBJ2-7; D may be TRBD2 (6 bases). The specimen sequenced was blood. The receptor was isolated from a girl aged 10 to 17 with multiple sclerosis. In DNA form, the CDR3 reads TGTGCCAGCAGATCCGGGACTCCCGAGCAGTACTTC. Its translation is CASRSGTPEQYF.